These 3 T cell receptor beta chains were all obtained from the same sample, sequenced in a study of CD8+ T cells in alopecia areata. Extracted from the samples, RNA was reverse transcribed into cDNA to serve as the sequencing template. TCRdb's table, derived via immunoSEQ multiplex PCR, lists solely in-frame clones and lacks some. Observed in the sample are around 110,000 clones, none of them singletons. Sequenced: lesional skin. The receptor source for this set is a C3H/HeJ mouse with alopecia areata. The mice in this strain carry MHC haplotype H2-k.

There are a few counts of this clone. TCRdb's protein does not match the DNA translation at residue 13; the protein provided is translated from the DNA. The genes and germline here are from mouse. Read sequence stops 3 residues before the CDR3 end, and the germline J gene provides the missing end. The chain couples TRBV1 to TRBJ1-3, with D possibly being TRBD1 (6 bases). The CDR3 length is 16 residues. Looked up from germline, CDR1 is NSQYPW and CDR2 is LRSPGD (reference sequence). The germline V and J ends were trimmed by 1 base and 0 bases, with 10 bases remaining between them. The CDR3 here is CTCSAAGTPSGNTLYF. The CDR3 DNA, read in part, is TGCACCTGCAGTGCAGCCGGGACACCTTCTGGAAATACG.

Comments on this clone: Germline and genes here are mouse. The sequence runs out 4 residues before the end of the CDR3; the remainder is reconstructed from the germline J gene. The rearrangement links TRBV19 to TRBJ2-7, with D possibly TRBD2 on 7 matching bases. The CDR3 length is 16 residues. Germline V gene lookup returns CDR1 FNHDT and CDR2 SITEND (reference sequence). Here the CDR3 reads CASSIESSWGRYEQYF. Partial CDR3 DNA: TGTGCCAGCAGTATAGAGAGTTCCTGGGGGCGTTAT.

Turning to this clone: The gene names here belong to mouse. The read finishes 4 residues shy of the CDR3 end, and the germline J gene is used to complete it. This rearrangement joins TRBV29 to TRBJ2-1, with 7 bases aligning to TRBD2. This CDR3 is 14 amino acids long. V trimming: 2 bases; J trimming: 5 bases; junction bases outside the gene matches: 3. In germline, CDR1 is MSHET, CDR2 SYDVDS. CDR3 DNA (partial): TGTGCTAGCAGTTTAATGGGGGGACATGCT. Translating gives CASSLMGGHA. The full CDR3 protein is CASSLMGGHAEQFF.